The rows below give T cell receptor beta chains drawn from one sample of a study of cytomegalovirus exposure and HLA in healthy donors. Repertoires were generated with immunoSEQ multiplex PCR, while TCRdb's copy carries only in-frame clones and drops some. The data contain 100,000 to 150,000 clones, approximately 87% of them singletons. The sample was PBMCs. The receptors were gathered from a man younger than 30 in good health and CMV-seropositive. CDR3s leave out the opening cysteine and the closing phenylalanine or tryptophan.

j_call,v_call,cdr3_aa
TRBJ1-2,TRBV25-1,ASSEHQGANYGYT
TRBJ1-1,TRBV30,AWSARPGTGDTEAF
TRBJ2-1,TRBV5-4,ASSPTGRSYNEQF
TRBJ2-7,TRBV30,AWSVLNRGQKNEQY
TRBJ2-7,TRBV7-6,ASSLTDYEQY
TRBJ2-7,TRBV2,ASSEVRDEQY
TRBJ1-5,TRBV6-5,ASSYAGTRQPQH
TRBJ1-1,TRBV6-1,ASSEVYFRGQGILYGTSHGAF
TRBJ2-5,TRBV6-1,ASSEQTMSGKETQY
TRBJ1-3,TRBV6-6,ASTLHRDLSGNTIY
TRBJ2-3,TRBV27,ASTFTGGAVATQY
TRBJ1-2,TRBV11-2,ASSSLTELTSGYT
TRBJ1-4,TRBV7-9,ASSLAGTGVHEKLF
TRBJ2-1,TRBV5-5,ASSGTRSYNEQF
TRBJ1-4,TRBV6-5,ASSPTGGYEKLF
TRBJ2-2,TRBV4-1,ASSHPWQGNTGELF
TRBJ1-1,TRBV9,ARPRSPSNEAF
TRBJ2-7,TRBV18,ASSRGQGNYEQY
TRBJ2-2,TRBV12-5,ASGSPMVGELF
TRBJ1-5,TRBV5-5,ASSLASSNQPQH